These T cell receptor beta chains were read from a single sample in a study of early T cells in non-severe SARS-CoV-2 infection. A single record per CDR3 protein comes from TCRdb applying MiXCR to the 5' RACE reads. The sample holds over 85,000 distinct CDR3 sequences, 16% seen once. Sequencing was performed on whole blood. The receptor source for this set is an adult who was a healthcare worker with PCR-confirmed SARS-CoV-2 infection or an uninfected control (not recorded which). The CDR3 runs from the conserved cysteine through the conserved F or W. D genes are given only for firm matches. Expanded clones get a size class; other rows say once, few or many, or leave the size out.

>TRBD2|TRBJ2-2|TRBV15|16|.
TGTGCCACCAGCAGTAAGAAGCGGGGACGCACCGGGGAGCTGTTTTTT
CATSSKKRGRTGELFF
>TRBD2|TRBJ2-1|TRBV24-1|16|many
TGTGCCACCAGTGACAGGACTAGCGGGGAAACCAATGAGCAGTTCTTC
CATSDRTSGETNEQFF
>TRBD2|TRBJ2-7|TRBV12-3/TRBV12-4|19|few
TGTGCCAGCAGATTGAGGGCACGGGGGGGCATCCTTCGGGTCGGTGAGCAGTACTTC
CASRLRARGGILRVGEQYF
>.|TRBJ2-7|TRBV27|15|few
TGTGCCAGCAGTCTATCTCCCGGGGGTAACTACGAGCAGTACTTC
CASSLSPGGNYEQYF
>TRBD2|TRBJ2-1|TRBV3-1|15|many
TGTGCCAGCAGCCCTACTAGCGGGAGTGGGTATGAGCAGTTCTTC
CASSPTSGSGYEQFF
>.|TRBJ1-1|TRBV7-9|12|.
TGTGCCAGCAGATGGAATAGGGAAGAAGCTTTCTTT
CASRWNREEAFF
>TRBD2|TRBJ2-7|TRBV14|17|once
TGTGCCAGCAGCCAGGGACTAGCGGGTACATTCACCTACGAGCAGTACTTC
CASSQGLAGTFTYEQYF
>.|TRBJ2-2|TRBV5-1|14|.
TGCGCCAGCAGCTCGGGACTTGACACCGGGGAGCTGTTTTTT
CASSSGLDTGELFF
>.|TRBJ2-5|TRBV20-1|15|few
TGCAGTGCTAGAGCTGGGGTCACAATACAAGAGACCCAGTACTTC
CSARAGVTIQETQYF
>.|TRBJ2-1|TRBV5-1|13|few
TGCGCCAGCAGCTTGCAGGGGCAGAATGAGCAGTTCTTC
CASSLQGQNEQFF
>.|TRBJ1-1|TRBV6-2/TRBV6-3|14|few
TGTGCCAGCAGTTGGGCGGCGGCGAACACTGAAGCTTTCTTT
CASSWAAANTEAFF
>.|TRBJ2-7|TRBV28|14|.
TGTGCCAGCAGTTTATTGCAGGCGACCTACGAGCAGTACTTC
CASSLLQATYEQYF
>TRBD2|TRBJ2-5|TRBV5-4|15|.
TGTGCCAGCAGCTCCCCAGCGGGGGGGAGGGAGACCCAGTACTTC
CASSSPAGGRETQYF
>.|TRBJ1-2|TRBV27|13|once
TGTGCCAGCAGTTTCTGGCAGGACTATGGCCACACCTTC
CASSFWQDYGHTF
>.|TRBJ1-5|TRBV6-1|14|.
TGTGCCAGCAGACGGGTACAACGGGGTCAGCCCCAGCATTTT
CASRRVQRGQPQHF
>.|TRBJ1-5|TRBV6-5|14|.
TGTGCCAGCACCCCCCCGGGGGGGAATCAGCCCCAGCATTTT
CASTPPGGNQPQHF
>.|TRBJ1-1|TRBV11-2|12|few
TGTGCCAGCCGCAGGGTTAGCACTGAAGCTTTCTTT
CASRRVSTEAFF
>.|TRBJ2-7|TRBV25-1|13|many
TGTGCCAGCAGTGCCTCTCAAGCCTACGAGCAGTACTTC
CASSASQAYEQYF
>.|TRBJ2-1|TRBV10-2|15|.
TGCGCCAGCAGTGAGGACCTTAGCTCCTACAATGAGCAGTTCTTC
CASSEDLSSYNEQFF
>.|TRBJ2-1|TRBV11-2|13|many
TGTGCCAGCAGCTTAGCTGGGCCGGGTGAGCAGTTCTTC
CASSLAGPGEQFF